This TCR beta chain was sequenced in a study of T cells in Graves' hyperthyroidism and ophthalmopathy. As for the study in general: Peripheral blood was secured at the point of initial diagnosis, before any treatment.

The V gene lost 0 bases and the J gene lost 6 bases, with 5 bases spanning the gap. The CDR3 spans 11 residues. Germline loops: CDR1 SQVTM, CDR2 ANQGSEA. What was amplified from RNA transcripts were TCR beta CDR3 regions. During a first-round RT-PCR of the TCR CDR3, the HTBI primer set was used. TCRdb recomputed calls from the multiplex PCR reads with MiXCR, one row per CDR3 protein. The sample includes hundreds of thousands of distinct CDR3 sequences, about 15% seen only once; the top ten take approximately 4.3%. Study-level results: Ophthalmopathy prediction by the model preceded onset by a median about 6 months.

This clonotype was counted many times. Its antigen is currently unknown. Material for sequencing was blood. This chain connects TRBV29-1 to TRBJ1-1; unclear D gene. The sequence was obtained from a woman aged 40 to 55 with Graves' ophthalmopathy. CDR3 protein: CSVEDGPEAFF. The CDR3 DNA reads TGCAGCGTTGAAGACGGACCTGAAGCTTTCTTT. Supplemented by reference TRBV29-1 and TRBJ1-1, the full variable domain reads SAVISQKPSRDICQRGTSLTIQCQVDSQVTMMFWYRQQPGQSLTLIATANQGSEATYESGFVIDKFPISRPNLTFSTLTVSNMSPEDSSIYLCSVEDGPEAFFGQGTRLTVV.